These 17 T cell receptor beta chains were all obtained from the same sample, sequenced in a study of vaccination effects on CD4 cells after COVID-19. At the end of 9 to 11 days of culture, CD4+ T cells were isolated. Either the BNT162b2 or mRNA-1273 vaccine was given to participants in two doses. No antigen is known for these receptors. This table comes from immunoSEQ multiplex PCR, and its TCRdb copy is limited to in-frame clones, with some not included. The sample includes tens of thousands of clones, less than 75% of them seen just once. This sample comprised CD4+ T cells from PBMCs cultured without peptide, obtained after COVID-19 vaccination. These receptors came from a human donor who received a COVID-19 vaccine.

This chain connects TRBV13 to TRBJ2-2, with TRBD2 as a possible D gene (6 bases). V was pared by 3 bases and J by 4 bases, with 12 bases between. CDR1 is PRHDT, CDR2 FYEKMQ, per germline (reference sequence). This CDR3 contains 15 residues. In DNA, the CDR3 is TGTGCCAGCAGCTTTAGGGGAGCGGGCACCGGGGAGCTGTTTTTT. Protein: CASSFRGAGTGELFF.

The chain uses TRBV2 and TRBJ2-1; D gene uncertain. CDR1 and CDR2 from the germline V gene are SNHLY and FYNNEI. V lost 6 bases and J lost 9, with 12 bases in between. The CDR3 spans 12 residues. This CDR3 reads CASSFGRSEQFF. CDR3 coding DNA: TGTGCCAGCAGCTTCGGGCGGAGTGAGCAGTTCTTC.

The chain has TRBV3-1 (or the pseudogene TRBV3-2) and TRBJ1-6, with D possibly matching TRBD1 (6 bases). V was clipped by 3 bases and J by 7 bases, with 10 bases between them. Germline CDR1 LGHDT, CDR2 YNNKEL (reference sequence). This CDR3 is 14 amino acids long. This CDR3 is CASSQDSGNSPLHF. The CDR3 DNA reads as TGTGCCAGCAGCCAGGACAGTGGGAATTCACCCCTCCACTTT.

The chain links TRBV6-5 to TRBJ1-1; D is possibly TRBD1 (6 bases). V gave up 6 bases and J gave up 6 bases, with 17 bases separating them. In germline, CDR1 is MNHEY, CDR2 SVGAGI. The CDR3 has 14 amino acids. For the CDR3, the DNA is TGTGCCAGCAGCCGGATTACAGGGATCGCTGAAGCTTTCTTT. It codes for CASSRITGIAEAFF.

The V gene is TRBV3-1 (or the pseudogene TRBV3-2), the J gene TRBJ2-2; 7 bases align to TRBD1. This CDR3 spans 15 amino acids. The V gene end was trimmed by 4 bases and the J gene end by 7 bases; junction bases not matched to a gene: 9. Germline V gives CDR1 LGHDT, CDR2 YNNKEL (reference sequence). The CDR3 bases are TGTGCCAGCAGCCGACCAGACAGGGATGGCGGGGAGCTGTTTTTT. Its translation: CASSRPDRDGGELFF.

The gene calls are TRBV5-1 and TRBJ1-6; TRBD1 might be the D (6 bases). CDR1 is SGHRS, CDR2 YFSETQ, per germline. The CDR3 contains 14 residues. The V and J ends lost 2 bases and 6 bases respectively, with 9 bases between them. CDR3 in DNA: TGCGCCAGCAGCTTCGGACAGACTAATTCACCCCTCCACTTT. It is translated as CASSFGQTNSPLHF.

This clone has only a few counts. The chain joins TRBV19 to TRBJ1-3, with D uncertain. The CDR3 runs 13 residues. CDR1 and CDR2 from the germline V gene are LNHDA and SQIVND (reference sequence). The V gene lost 8 bases and the J gene lost 2 bases, with 10 bases spanning the gap. The CDR3 nucleotides read TGTGCCAGTGGGTTTCTGGCTGGAAACACCATATATTTT. It yields the protein CASGFLAGNTIYF.

This chain joins TRBV12-3 or TRBV12-4 and TRBJ1-2, with 9 bases lining up with TRBD1. Trimming took 5 bases from V and 4 from J; bases not matched to a gene: 2. The CDR3 spans 13 residues. The CDR3 nucleotides read TGTGCCAGCAGTGACAGGGGGGGCTATGGCTACACCTTC. Its protein is CASSDRGGYGYTF.

The chain has TRBV5-1 and TRBJ2-1, with D possibly matching TRBD1 (6 bases). Germline V gene sequence: CDR1 SGHRS, CDR2 YFSETQ. The CDR3 has 15 residues. The V gene lost 2 bases and the J gene lost 5 bases, with 14 bases spanning the gap. The CDR3 DNA is TGCGCCAGCAGCTTTATTCCGGACAGTAACAATGAGCAGTTCTTC. Its translation is CASSFIPDSNNEQFF.

This clone is a singleton in its sample. This specimen includes other DNA sequences encoding the same CDR3. The chain couples TRBV6-5 to TRBJ1-5; 8 bases align to TRBD1. Germline V gene lookup returns CDR1 MNHEY and CDR2 SVGAGI. The ends lost 6 bases at V and 4 bases at J; junction bases unmatched: 5. CDR3 size: 14 residues. The DNA of the CDR3 is TGTGCCAGCAGGAGGACAGGGCGAAATCAGCCCCAGCATTTT. It specifies CASRRTGRNQPQHF.

The rearrangement uses TRBV2 and TRBJ1-5; D gene unclear. Germline CDR1 reads SNHLY; CDR2 reads FYNNEI. The CDR3 spans 13 residues. The germline V and J ends were trimmed by 2 bases and 7 bases, with 9 bases remaining between them. CDR3 DNA sequence: TGTGCCAGCAGTGAAATTCCACCCCAGCCCCAGCATTTT. The encoded protein is CASSEIPPQPQHF.

The chain recombines TRBV6-5 with TRBJ1-1, with no clear D. Germline values: CDR1 MNHEY, CDR2 SVGAGI. With 5 bases removed from V and 7 bases from J, the gap between germline ends came to 14 bases. The CDR3 runs to 13 residues. The CDR3 spells CASSNEGFGEAFF. CDR3 nucleotide sequence: TGTGCCAGCAGTAATGAGGGATTCGGTGAAGCTTTCTTT.

In its sample, this clone was seen once. This sequence joins TRBV6-1 and TRBJ2-7; D is tentatively TRBD1 or TRBD2 (5 bases each). The germline CDR1 and CDR2 sequences are MNHNS and SASEGT. The ends were cut back, 0 bases at V and 7 bases at J, with 10 bases in the middle. The CDR3 has 13 amino acids. In DNA form, the CDR3 reads TGTGCCAGCAGTGAAGCCTGGGGCGGGGAGCAGTACGTC. Protein product: CASSEAWGGEQYV.

The rearrangement links TRBV29-1 to TRBJ2-2, with 8 nucleotides matching TRBD1. The trim removed 3 bases at V and 5 bases at J, leaving 11 bases unmatched. Germline V gives CDR1 SQVTM, CDR2 ANQGSEA. The length of the CDR3 is 16 residues. The CDR3 here is CSVDLSGQGSTGELFF. CDR3 nucleotide sequence: TGCAGCGTTGATCTTTCCGGACAGGGAAGTACCGGGGAGCTGTTTTTT.

This chain joins TRBV18 and TRBJ2-5; 8 bases match TRBD2. J gave up 5 bases and V 3 bases, and 8 bases lay outside the gene matches. The CDR3 consists of 15 residues. In germline, CDR1 is KGHSH, CDR2 LQKENI. CDR3 coding DNA: TGTGCCAGCTCACCGCGGACTAGCTTACGGGAGACCCAGTACTTC. Translated, it gives CASSPRTSLRETQYF.

V gene TRBV3-1 (or the pseudogene TRBV3-2) combines with J gene TRBJ1-5, with D perhaps TRBD1 (5 bases). CDR1 and CDR2 from the germline V gene are LGHDT and YNNKEL (reference sequence). The CDR3 length is 17 residues. Trimming removed 4 bases from V and 0 bases from J, with 16 bases in between. Written as DNA, the CDR3 is TGTGCCAGCAGCCCCTCCGGGACTCAAACTAGCAATCAGCCCCAGCATTTT. It yields the protein CASSPSGTQTSNQPQHF.

The chain carries TRBV18 and TRBJ2-7; 9 nucleotides line up with TRBD1. V shed 3 bases, J shed 5 bases, and the junction held 5 bases outside the gene matches. The CDR3 runs to 14 residues. Germline V gene sequence: CDR1 KGHSH, CDR2 LQKENI. CDR3 bases: TGTGCCAGCTCACCCACGGGACAGGGCCACGAGCAGTACGTC. Amino acid sequence: CASSPTGQGHEQYV.